The 3 T cell receptor beta chains presented below share a single source sample, sequenced in a study of CD8 T cells in ankylosing spondylitis. Via MiXCR, TCRdb re-called the 5' RACE reads, giving one row per CDR3 protein. Of 100,000 to 150,000 distinct CDR3 sequences in the sample, 7% to 10% were seen once. Sequenced: blood, either unsorted or a sorted T cell fraction (not recorded which). The receptors were sampled from a male donor with ankylosing spondylitis or in good health (not recorded which).

The chain recombines TRBV5-1 with TRBJ1-3; no clear D. The CDR3 runs 15 residues. Between the trimmed V and J ends, which lost 0 bases and 0 bases, there was a span of 7 bases. Germline values: CDR1 SGHRS, CDR2 YFSETQ. CDR3 in amino acids: CASSLGLSSGNTIYF. The CDR3 bases are TGCGCCAGCAGCTTGGGTCTGAGCTCTGGAAACACCATATATTTT.

This clonotype has a count of ten or more. The V call is TRBV5-6, the J call TRBJ2-1; 8 bases agree with TRBD2. This CDR3 spans 16 amino acids. With 4 bases clipped from V and 0 bases from J, the junction kept 6 bases outside the gene matches. Looked up from germline, CDR1 is SGHDT and CDR2 is YYEEEE. In DNA, the CDR3 is TGTGCCAGCAGCACCGGGACTAGACGCTCCTACAATGAGCAGTTCTTC. Residues: CASSTGTRRSYNEQFF.

The sample holds a few counts of this clonotype. J is TRBJ2-3 and V is TRBV18, with TRBD2 matching over 8 bases. There are 17 residues in the CDR3. CDR1 KGHSH and CDR2 LQKENI come from the germline V gene. V lost 2 bases, J lost 5 bases, and 12 bases stayed unmatched. CDR3 loop: CASSPYVAGLVQDTQYF. The CDR3 DNA is TGTGCCAGCTCACCATACGTCGCGGGACTAGTTCAAGATACGCAGTATTTT.